A single sample is the source of the 14 T cell receptor beta chains below, sequenced in a study of blood T cell repertoires in COVID-19. Clones were read by immunoSEQ multiplex PCR, and TCRdb kept only the in-frame ones, dropping some. The sample has under 500,000 clones, approximately 90% seen once; the top ten hold around 4.5%. The sequencing sample was made of peripheral blood. Every receptor here comes from a woman aged 25 to 45 with acute or convalescent COVID-19.

J is TRBJ2-7 and V is TRBV7-8; D might be TRBD2 (5 bases). Germline V gives CDR1 SGHVS, CDR2 FQNEAQ. The CDR3 extends over 14 amino acids. V lost 0 bases, J lost 5 bases, and 11 bases lay in between. The CDR3 bases are TGTGCCAGCAGCTTAGCAGGAGGTTCGGACGAGCAGTACTTC. It is translated as CASSLAGGSDEQYF. The whole variable domain, remainder taken from reference TRBV7-8 and TRBJ2-7, is GAGVSQSPRYKVAKRGQDVALRCDPISGHVSLFWYQQALGQGPEFLTYFQNEAQLDKSGLPSDRFFAERPEGSVSTLKIQRTQQEDSAVYLCASSLAGGSDEQYFGPGTRLTVT.

The CDR3 DNA reads as TGTGCCAGCAGTTTCGCCGGGACTAACTATGGCTACACCTTC. Encoded protein: CASSFAGTNYGYTF. This sequence joins TRBV2 and TRBJ1-2; D call uncertain. CDR3 length: 14 residues. Trimming took off 5 bases at V and 0 bases at J, with 10 bases between the two ends. From germline, CDR1 is SNHLY and CDR2 FYNNEI.

V is TRBV7-9 and J is TRBJ2-7, with 10 bases that match TRBD1. V shed 3 bases, J shed 4 bases, and the junction held 6 bases outside the gene matches. The CDR3 has 15 residues. CDR1 is SEHNR, CDR2 FQNEAQ, per germline (reference sequence). The CDR3, as DNA: TGTGCCAGCAGCTTCGGGACAGGGGCGGATTACGAGCAGTACTTC. Translated, it gives CASSFGTGADYEQYF.

This clone was observed a few times. The rearrangement uses TRBV27 and TRBJ2-3, with 11 bases that match TRBD1. The CDR3 is 20 amino acids. V dropped 0 bases and J dropped 7; count of bases not matched to a gene: 18. From germline, CDR1 is MNHEY and CDR2 SMNVEV (reference sequence). The CDR3 loop reads CASSLSTPRPGTGGRNTQYF. Here the CDR3 DNA reads TGTGCCAGCAGTTTATCGACGCCGAGGCCGGGGACAGGGGGTAGGAATACGCAGTATTTT.

The CDR3 here is CASSEDGSHGYGYTF. The CDR3 bases are TGTGCCAGCAGTGAAGACGGGTCTCATGGCTATGGCTACACCTTC. This chain uses TRBV2 with TRBJ1-2; D remains ambiguous. This CDR3 is 15 amino acids long. CDR1 and CDR2 (germline): SNHLY, FYNNEI. Deletions cut 1 base from V and 4 bases from J, with 13 bases between.

The chain links TRBV18 to TRBJ2-7, with D unclear. V lost 3 bases and J lost 0, with 6 bases in between. Germline CDR1 reads KGHSH; CDR2 reads LQKENI. The length of the CDR3 is 13 residues. The CDR3 loop is CASSPSYSYEQYF. For the CDR3, the DNA is TGTGCCAGCTCACCCTCGTACTCCTACGAGCAGTACTTC.

The chain employs TRBV29-1 and TRBJ1-1, with 10 nucleotides matching TRBD1. The CDR3 spans 13 residues. The V gene's germline CDR1 is SQVTM and CDR2 ANQGSEA. J lost 1 base, V lost 7 bases, and 3 bases had no gene match. CDR3 DNA: TGCAGCGCCGGGACAGGGGCGAACACTGAAGCTTTCTTT. Translation: CSAGTGANTEAFF. The variable domain in full, completed from reference TRBV29-1 and TRBJ1-1, reads SAVISQKPSRDICQRGTSLTIQCQVDSQVTMMFWYRQQPGQSLTLIATANQGSEATYESGFVIDKFPISRPNLTFSTLTVSNMSPEDSSIYLCSAGTGANTEAFFGQGTRLTVV.

The chain employs TRBV3-1 (or the pseudogene TRBV3-2) and TRBJ2-7; TRBD2 aligns across 11 bases. The germline V gene encodes CDR1 LGHDT and CDR2 YNNKEL (reference sequence). The ends lost 3 bases at V and 6 bases at J; junction bases unmatched: 7. CDR3 length: 15 residues. The CDR3 nucleotides read TGTGCCAGCAGCCAGCTTAGCGGGGGGGCAAGCGAGCAGTACTTC. It specifies CASSQLSGGASEQYF.

The chain has TRBV30 and TRBJ1-1, with 9 bases fitting TRBD1. V dropped 3 bases and J dropped 4; count of bases not matched to a gene: 12. Per the germline V gene, CDR1 is GTSNPN and CDR2 is SVGIG (reference sequence). CDR3 length equals 16 residues. CDR3 DNA sequence: TGTGCCTGGAGCACAGTCCCCGGGACAGGGATCACTGAAGCTTTCTTT. Its translation is CAWSTVPGTGITEAFF.

The rearrangement joins TRBV7-9 to TRBJ2-7, with D uncertain. This CDR3 is 12 amino acids long. V was pared by 6 bases and J by 1 base, with 7 bases between. Germline CDR1 SEHNR, CDR2 FQNEAQ (reference sequence). The CDR3 loop is CASSFESYEQYF. The CDR3 region has the DNA TGTGCCAGCAGTTTCGAGTCCTACGAGCAGTACTTC.

This chain connects TRBV7-2 to TRBJ2-7; 7 bases are a match to TRBD2. The CDR3 loop spans 16 amino acids. Germline V gives CDR1 SGHTA, CDR2 FQGNSA. J gave up 0 bases and V 3 bases, and 8 bases lay outside the gene matches. The DNA of the CDR3 is TGTGCCAGCAGCTTTGGGGACTACGTGTCCTCCTACGAGCAGTACTTC. Translating gives CASSFGDYVSSYEQYF.

The CDR3 DNA reads TGTGCCAGCAGCCAAGTCCCAGTCTCAGGGGATGGGGAGACCCAGTACTTC. Its translation: CASSQVPVSGDGETQYF. V gene TRBV3-1 (or the pseudogene TRBV3-2) combines with J gene TRBJ2-5; a possible D gene is TRBD1 (6 bases). Trimming cost V 1 base and J 5 bases, with 20 bases left between them. The length of the CDR3 is 17 residues. The germline gives CDR1 LGHDT, CDR2 YNNKEL (reference sequence).

The J gene is TRBJ1-4, the V gene TRBV19, with a tentative D call TRBD1 (5 bases). Trimming stripped 2 bases from V and 6 bases from J, with 16 bases between. In germline, CDR1 is LNHDA, CDR2 SQIVND (reference sequence). CDR3 size: 16 residues. The CDR3 loop reads CASSILSPGGDEKLFF. CDR3 DNA sequence: TGTGCCAGTAGTATACTCTCCCCTGGGGGGGATGAAAAACTGTTTTTT.

The CDR3 is CASSLSRDSPLHF. The DNA for the CDR3 is TGTGCCAGCAGTTTAAGCAGGGATTCACCCCTCCACTTT. The V gene is TRBV12-3 or TRBV12-4, the J gene TRBJ1-6, with a tentative D call TRBD1 (5 bases). Trimming shortened V by 2 bases and J by 8 bases, and 7 bases separated the two germline ends. This CDR3 is 13 amino acids long.